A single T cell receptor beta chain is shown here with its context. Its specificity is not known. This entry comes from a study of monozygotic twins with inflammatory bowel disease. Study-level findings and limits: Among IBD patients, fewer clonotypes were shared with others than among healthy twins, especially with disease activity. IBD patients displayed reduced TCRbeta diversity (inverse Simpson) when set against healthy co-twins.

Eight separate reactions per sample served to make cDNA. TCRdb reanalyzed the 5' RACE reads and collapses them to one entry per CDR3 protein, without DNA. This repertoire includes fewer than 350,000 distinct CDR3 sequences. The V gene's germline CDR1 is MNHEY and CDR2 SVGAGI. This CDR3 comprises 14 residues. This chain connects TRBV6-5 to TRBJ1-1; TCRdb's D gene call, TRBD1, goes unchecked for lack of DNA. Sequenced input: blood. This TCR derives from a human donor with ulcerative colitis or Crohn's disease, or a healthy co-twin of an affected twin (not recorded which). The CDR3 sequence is CASSHTGANTEAFF.